A selection of T cell receptor beta chains follows, all from one sample in a study of blood T cell repertoires in COVID-19. This table comes from immunoSEQ multiplex PCR, and its TCRdb copy is limited to in-frame clones, with some not included. The sample has roughly 200,000 clones; 87% are singletons. The sequencing input was peripheral blood. Source of these receptors: a man aged 55 to 70 who had recovered from COVID-19. The CDR3 runs from the conserved cysteine through the conserved F or W. The D gene is left open where the match is weak. Clone size, where shown, is once, few, many, or a class for clones that have expanded.

>-|TRBV7-3|TRBD2|TRBJ2-3
TGTGCCAGCAATTCAGCGGGGGTCACAGATACGCAGTATTTT
CASNSAGVTDTQYF
>-|TRBV28|-|TRBJ1-2
TGTGCCAGCAGTTTAGTGGGGGGGGACCGTGATGGCTACACCTTC
CASSLVGGDRDGYTF
>-|TRBV27|-|TRBJ2-3
TGTGCCAGCAGTTTACGAGGCCCTAGCACAGATACGCAGTATTTT
CASSLRGPSTDTQYF
>-|TRBV19|TRBD1|TRBJ2-3
TGTGCCAGTAGTATAGGCACCGGGACAGGGAGCAGCACAGATACGCAGTATTTT
CASSIGTGTGSSTDTQYF
>-|TRBV5-1|TRBD1|TRBJ1-1
TGCGCCAGCAGCAGTTCAGGGGGGAACACTGAAGCTTTCTTT
CASSSSGGNTEAFF
>-|TRBV5-1|-|TRBJ2-1
TGCGCCAGCAGCTTGGACGGGCTAGCGCAATACAATGAGCAGTTCTTC
CASSLDGLAQYNEQFF
>-|TRBV18|TRBD2|TRBJ2-3
TGTGCCAGCTCACAAACTAGCGCCACAGATACGCAGTATTTT
CASSQTSATDTQYF
>-|TRBV5-1|-|TRBJ1-4
TGCGCCAGCAGCTTGGTGCCAGGACTTAATGAAAAACTGTTTTTT
CASSLVPGLNEKLFF
>few|TRBV6-5|TRBD1|TRBJ2-7
TGTGCCAGCAGTTACAGGGGGACAGGGGTCTACGAGCAGTACTTC
CASSYRGTGVYEQYF
>-|TRBV27|-|TRBJ2-3
TGTGCCAGCAGTTTAAGGGGCCACACAGATACGCAGTATTTT
CASSLRGHTDTQYF
>-|TRBV28|-|TRBJ2-7
TGTGCCAGCACCGAGTCAACAGGGACGGGGGAGCAGTACTTC
CASTESTGTGEQYF
>-|TRBV5-4|TRBD2|TRBJ2-7
TGTGCCAGCAGCTTCGACCCGGGACTATACTACGAGCAGTACTTC
CASSFDPGLYYEQYF
>-|TRBV19|TRBD1|TRBJ2-7
TGTGCCAGTAGTATTTTGGGCACGGGACAGGTGTCGGCCGAGCAGTACTTC
CASSILGTGQVSAEQYF
>-|TRBV5-6|-|TRBJ1-5
TGTGCCAGCAGCTCGGGACTCTCAGCCGATCAGCCCCAGCATTTT
CASSSGLSADQPQHF
>-|TRBV7-9|TRBD1|TRBJ1-1
TGTGCCAGCAGCTCACGGAACAGGGGTAACACTGAAGCTTTCTTT
CASSSRNRGNTEAFF
>-|TRBV11-2|TRBD2|TRBJ2-5
TGTGCCAGCAGCCTACAACTAGCGGGACAAGAGACCCAGTACTTC
CASSLQLAGQETQYF
>-|TRBV3-1/TRBV3-2|TRBD1|TRBJ1-1
TGTGCCAGCAGCCGTTCGGGACAGGGAGAGACTTTCTTT
CASSRSGQGETFF
>-|TRBV7-2|TRBD2|TRBJ2-7
TGTGCCAGCAGCTTAAGTTGGGCTAGCGGGAGAAATTCCTACGAGCAGTACTTC
CASSLSWASGRNSYEQYF
>-|TRBV7-9|-|TRBJ1-2
TGTGCCAGCAGCCAAAGGTCCTCAGGGAATCGTGGCTACACCTTC
CASSQRSSGNRGYTF
>-|TRBV7-2|TRBD1|TRBJ1-2
TGTGCCAGCAGCGAAACAGGGGGCTGGGGTGGCTACACCTTC
CASSETGGWGGYTF
>-|TRBV5-4|-|TRBJ2-2
TGTGCCAGCAGCCCGGGTCACGGAGCGGGGACAGGGGAGCTGTTTTTT
CASSPGHGAGTGELFF
>-|TRBV18|-|TRBJ2-1
TGTGCCAGCTCACTCTACGGGAGCTCCTACAATGAGCAGTTCTTC
CASSLYGSSYNEQFF
>-|TRBV7-2|TRBD1|TRBJ2-5
TGTGCCAGCAGCCTACCTCCCCCATTGACAGGGTGGGGCCAAGAGACCCAGTACTTC
CASSLPPPLTGWGQETQYF
>-|TRBV7-8|-|TRBJ2-7
TGTGCCAGCAGCTTAACCACACCGTCCTCCTACGAGCAGTACTTC
CASSLTTPSSYEQYF
>-|TRBV19|-|TRBJ2-2
TGTGCCAGTACCAAGGCTGAGGCCTCAACCGGGGAGCTGTTTTTT
CASTKAEASTGELFF
>-|TRBV9|TRBD1|TRBJ2-3
TGTGCCAGCAGCGCCGGACAGGGGGCAGATACGCAGTATTTT
CASSAGQGADTQYF
>-|TRBV2|-|TRBJ2-5
TGTGCCAGCACCCTACTAGTGCCCCCAGAGACCCAGTACTTC
CASTLLVPPETQYF
>-|TRBV30|TRBD1|TRBJ2-5
TGTGCCCGGCAGGGGGTAGGGACCCAGTACTTC
CARQGVGTQYF
>-|TRBV5-4|TRBD1|TRBJ2-2
TGTGCCAGCAGCTTGAGGGGACAGGGAGACACCGGGGAGCTGTTTTTT
CASSLRGQGDTGELFF
>-|TRBV7-5|-|TRBJ1-2
TGTGTCAGAAGTTTGCCCCACGAGGGCCCGGCCTTCTATGGCTACACCTTC
CVRSLPHEGPAFYGYTF
>-|TRBV5-1|TRBD1|TRBJ2-7
TGCGCCAGCAGCCAAGGACAGGGTGGTGAGCAGTACTTC
CASSQGQGGEQYF
>-|TRBV2|TRBD2|TRBJ2-7
TGTGCCAGCGTATTAGGTAGCGGGGGGTACGAGCAGTACTTC
CASVLGSGGYEQYF
>-|TRBV5-1|-|TRBJ1-5
TGCGCCAGCAGCTTGGCGGGGGATCCGGATCAGCCCCAGCATTTT
CASSLAGDPDQPQHF
>-|TRBV3-1/TRBV3-2|-|TRBJ2-1
TGTGCCAGCAGCCAGGGGACAATTTCCTGGAATGAGCAGTTCTTC
CASSQGTISWNEQFF
>-|TRBV25-1|-|TRBJ2-6
TGTGCCAGCAGTACTCGAGGGTCGGGGGCCAACGTCCTGACTTTC
CASSTRGSGANVLTF
>-|TRBV6-2/TRBV6-3|TRBD1|TRBJ1-2
TGTGCCAGCAGACCTTCCTCCTCGCTGGGACAGGGGATTCGCTACACCTTC
CASRPSSSLGQGIRYTF